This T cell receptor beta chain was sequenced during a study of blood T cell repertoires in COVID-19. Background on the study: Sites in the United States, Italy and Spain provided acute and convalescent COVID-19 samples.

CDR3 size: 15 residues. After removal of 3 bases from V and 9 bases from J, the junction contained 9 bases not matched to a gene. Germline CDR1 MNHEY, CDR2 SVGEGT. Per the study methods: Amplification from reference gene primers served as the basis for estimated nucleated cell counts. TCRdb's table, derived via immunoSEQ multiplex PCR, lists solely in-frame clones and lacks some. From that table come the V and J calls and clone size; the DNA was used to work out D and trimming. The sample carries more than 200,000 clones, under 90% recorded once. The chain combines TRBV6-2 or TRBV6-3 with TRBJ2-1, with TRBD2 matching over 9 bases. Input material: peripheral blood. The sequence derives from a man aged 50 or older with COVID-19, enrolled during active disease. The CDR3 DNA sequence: TGTGCCAGCAGTTATTTAGCGGGGGCGGCGCGTGAGCAGTTCTTC. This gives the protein CASSYLAGAAREQFF.